Listed below are T cell receptor beta chains from one sample, sequenced in a study of blood T cell repertoires in COVID-19. Some clones are missing from TCRdb's copy, which holds only in-frame ones; the method was immunoSEQ multiplex PCR. The table has some 110,000 clones, about nine tenths seen once; the top ten hold 4.5%. Sequenced sample: peripheral blood. Every receptor here comes from a middle-aged man with acute or convalescent COVID-19. The CDR3 runs from the conserved cysteine through the conserved F or W. D genes are given only for firm matches. Some rows mark clone size as missing; the rest say once, few, many or name a class of expanded clone.

>NA|12|NA|TRBJ1-2|TRBV5-4
CASSDSNYGYTF
TGTGCCAGCAGCGACAGTAACTATGGCTACACCTTC
>few|15|TRBD1|TRBJ2-2|TRBV7-2
CASSSGTGKAGELFF
TGTGCCAGCAGCTCCGGGACAGGGAAAGCCGGGGAGCTGTTTTTT
>NA|14|TRBD1|TRBJ2-1|TRBV10-3
CAIWDRDSYNEQFF
TGTGCCATATGGGACAGAGACTCCTACAATGAGCAGTTCTTC
>NA|17|NA|TRBJ1-3|TRBV3-1/TRBV3-2
CASSHTGLSFSGNTIYF
TGTGCCAGCAGCCATACCGGACTGAGCTTCTCTGGAAACACCATATATTTT
>NA|13|NA|TRBJ1-1|TRBV5-1
CASSDRLNTEAFF
TGCGCCAGCAGTGACAGGCTGAACACTGAAGCTTTCTTT
>NA|18|TRBD1|TRBJ1-3|TRBV19
CASSSEPRDRGLGNTIYF
TGTGCCAGTAGTTCCGAACCCCGGGACAGGGGGCTTGGAAACACCATATATTTT
>NA|18|NA|TRBJ1-5|TRBV6-1
CASSATRVKDFSNQPQHF
TGTGCCAGCAGTGCGACTCGCGTCAAAGATTTTAGCAATCAGCCCCAGCATTTT
>NA|16|NA|TRBJ1-1|TRBV19
CASSIDLGISNTEAFF
TGTGCCAGTAGTATAGACCTCGGGATATCGAACACTGAAGCTTTCTTT
>NA|14|TRBD2|TRBJ2-3|TRBV10-3
CAITAGVSTDTQYF
TGTGCCATCACAGCGGGAGTAAGCACAGATACGCAGTATTTT
>NA|16|TRBD1|TRBJ2-7|TRBV5-4
CASSLGGQGRSYEQYF
TGTGCCAGCAGCTTGGGTGGACAGGGTCGATCCTACGAGCAGTACTTC
>NA|15|TRBD1|TRBJ1-6|TRBV18
CASSRGQGEYSPLHF
TGTGCCAGCTCAAGGGGACAGGGGGAATATTCACCCCTCCACTTT
>NA|16|TRBD1|TRBJ2-3|TRBV9
CASSAGQGISTDTQYF
TGTGCCAGCAGCGCCGGACAGGGTATAAGCACAGATACGCAGTATTTT
>NA|15|NA|TRBJ1-4|TRBV18
CASSPQNQVGEKLFF
TGTGCCAGCTCACCACAGAATCAGGTTGGCGAAAAACTGTTTTTT
>once|15|NA|TRBJ1-5|TRBV6-2/TRBV6-3
CASSYVDGENQPQHF
TGTGCCAGCAGTTACGTGGACGGGGAAAATCAGCCCCAGCATTTT
>NA|13|NA|TRBJ2-3|TRBV5-4
CASSSGYADTQYF
TGTGCCAGCAGTTCAGGGTACGCAGATACGCAGTATTTT
>NA|14|NA|TRBJ2-3|TRBV2
CASSTRKTTDTQYF
TGTGCCAGCAGTACCAGGAAGACCACAGATACGCAGTATTTT
>NA|13|TRBD2|TRBJ2-1|TRBV6-5
CASSRTSDSEQFF
TGTGCCAGCAGCAGGACTAGCGATAGTGAGCAGTTCTTC
>once|16|TRBD1|TRBJ2-1|TRBV5-1
CASSTGRQGTRDEQFF
TGCGCCAGCAGCACTGGGCGACAGGGTACCAGGGATGAGCAGTTCTTC
>NA|15|NA|TRBJ2-5|TRBV7-7
CASSLLGAQGETQYF
TGTGCTAGCAGCTTATTGGGGGCGCAAGGCGAGACCCAGTACTTC
>NA|16|TRBD2|TRBJ2-4|TRBV19
CASTPEGGLAKNIQYF
TGTGCCAGTACCCCGGAGGGAGGGCTAGCCAAAAACATTCAGTACTTC
>NA|14|NA|TRBJ2-5|TRBV6-5
CASRRSEIQETQYF
TGTGCCAGCAGGAGGTCCGAGATTCAAGAGACCCAGTACTTC
>few|12|NA|TRBJ2-7|TRBV7-9
CASSLTSYEQYF
TGTGCCAGCAGCTTAACATCCTACGAGCAGTACTTC
>NA|14|NA|TRBJ1-5|TRBV6-5
CASRQTHSNQPQHF
TGTGCCAGCAGACAAACACATAGCAATCAGCCCCAGCATTTT
>few|16|TRBD1|TRBJ1-1|TRBV27
CASSLSGTGLNTEAFF
TGTGCCAGCAGTTTGTCCGGGACAGGGCTGAACACTGAAGCTTTCTTT
>NA|15|NA|TRBJ1-6|TRBV7-9
CASKLGGATDSPLHF
TGTGCCAGCAAACTGGGGGGGGCTACTGATTCACCCCTCCACTTT
>NA|17|TRBD2|TRBJ2-4|TRBV5-1
CASSGGTSGRAFGPQYF
TGCGCCAGCAGCGGGGGGACTAGCGGGAGGGCCTTCGGTCCTCAGTACTTC
>NA|16|TRBD1|TRBJ2-2|TRBV24-1
CATSDPTGYGTGELFF
TGTGCCACCAGTGATCCGACAGGGTATGGAACCGGGGAGCTGTTTTTT
>many|13|NA|TRBJ1-2|TRBV10-1
CASSNTGFYGYTF
TGCGCCAGCAGTAATACAGGCTTCTATGGCTACACCTTC
>NA|18|NA|TRBJ1-4|TRBV25-1
CASSAAKGRLRMNEKLFF
TGTGCCAGCAGCGCCGCGAAAGGGAGGTTGAGAATGAATGAAAAACTGTTTTTT
>NA|16|TRBD1|TRBJ1-6|TRBV7-2
CASKPQGSSYNSPLHF
TGTGCCAGCAAACCACAGGGGAGCTCCTATAATTCACCCCTCCACTTT
>NA|14|TRBD2|TRBJ2-1|TRBV30
CAWATSGTYNEQFF
TGTGCCTGGGCAACTAGCGGAACCTACAATGAGCAGTTCTTC
>NA|12|NA|TRBJ2-1|TRBV12-5
CASGSGPNEQFF
TGTGCTAGTGGTTCAGGGCCCAATGAGCAGTTCTTC
>NA|13|NA|TRBJ2-5|TRBV6-5
CASRGRAPWNQYF
TGTGCCAGCAGAGGGAGAGCCCCCTGGAACCAGTACTTC
>NA|15|TRBD1|TRBJ2-7|TRBV7-3
CASSLGTRGPYEQYF
TGTGCCAGCAGCTTAGGTACGAGGGGGCCTTACGAGCAGTACTTC
>NA|13|NA|TRBJ1-2|TRBV15
CATSRDANYGYTF
TGTGCCACCAGCAGAGACGCTAACTATGGCTACACCTTC
>NA|11|NA|TRBJ1-2|TRBV7-8
CASSFGDGYTF
TGTGCCAGCAGCTTCGGGGATGGCTACACCTTC
>NA|13|NA|TRBJ2-7|TRBV28
CASSTGSPFEQYF
TGTGCCAGCAGCACCGGGAGCCCATTCGAGCAGTACTTC
>few|13|NA|TRBJ1-5|TRBV7-9
CASSFNRDQPQHF
TGTGCCAGCAGCTTTAACAGGGATCAGCCCCAGCATTTT
>NA|15|TRBD1|TRBJ2-3|TRBV19
CASSIGNRGADTQYF
TGTGCCAGTAGTATAGGTAACAGGGGCGCAGATACGCAGTATTTT
>few|13|NA|TRBJ2-3|TRBV7-8
CASNGGAGDTQYF
TGTGCCAGCAATGGGGGGGCGGGAGATACGCAGTATTTT
>NA|14|TRBD1|TRBJ1-5|TRBV30
CAWSHNRGSQPQHF
TGTGCCTGGAGTCACAACAGGGGCAGTCAGCCCCAGCATTTT
>NA|14|TRBD1|TRBJ1-2|TRBV7-9
CASSRTDRAEGYTF
TGTGCCAGCAGCCGTACCGACAGGGCTGAGGGCTACACCTTC
>NA|15|NA|TRBJ2-1|TRBV30
CAWSVGVESYNEQFF
TGTGCCTGGAGTGTAGGGGTAGAGTCCTACAATGAGCAGTTCTTC
>NA|12|NA|TRBJ1-1|TRBV2
CASVKGLTEAFF
TGTGCCAGCGTGAAGGGGCTGACTGAAGCTTTCTTT
>NA|15|TRBD1|TRBJ1-1|TRBV5-8
CASSSHDRGDTEAFF
TGTGCCAGCAGCTCACACGACAGGGGGGATACTGAAGCTTTCTTT
>NA|14|NA|TRBJ2-5|TRBV5-6
CASSLDRFQETQYF
TGTGCCAGCAGCTTAGACAGGTTCCAAGAGACCCAGTACTTC
>NA|11|NA|TRBJ1-1|TRBV6-5
CASTGQTQAFF
TGTGCCAGCACCGGCCAGACACAAGCTTTCTTT
>NA|14|TRBD1|TRBJ1-2|TRBV6-6
CASSYEGAGGGYTF
TGTGCCAGCAGTTATGAGGGGGCGGGTGGCGGCTACACCTTC
>NA|14|NA|TRBJ1-5|TRBV6-6
CASSPVAGDQPQHF
TGTGCCAGCAGCCCCGTGGCAGGGGATCAGCCCCAGCATTTT
>NA|15|NA|TRBJ2-2|TRBV30
CAWSVPGHRTGELFF
TGTGCCTGGAGTGTACCAGGACATCGGACCGGGGAGCTGTTTTTT
>NA|14|NA|TRBJ2-2|TRBV19
CASSPLGNTGELFF
TGTGCCAGTAGTCCACTAGGAAACACCGGGGAGCTGTTTTTT